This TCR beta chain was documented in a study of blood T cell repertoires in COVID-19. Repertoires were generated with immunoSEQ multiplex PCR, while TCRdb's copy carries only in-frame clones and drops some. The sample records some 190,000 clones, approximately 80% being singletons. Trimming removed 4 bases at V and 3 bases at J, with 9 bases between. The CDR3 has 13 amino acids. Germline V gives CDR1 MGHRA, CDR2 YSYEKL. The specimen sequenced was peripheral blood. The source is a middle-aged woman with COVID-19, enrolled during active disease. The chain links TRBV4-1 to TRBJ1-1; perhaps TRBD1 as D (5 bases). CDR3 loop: CASSRQWDTEAFF. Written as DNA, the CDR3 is TGCGCCAGCAGCCGACAGTGGGACACTGAAGCTTTCTTT.